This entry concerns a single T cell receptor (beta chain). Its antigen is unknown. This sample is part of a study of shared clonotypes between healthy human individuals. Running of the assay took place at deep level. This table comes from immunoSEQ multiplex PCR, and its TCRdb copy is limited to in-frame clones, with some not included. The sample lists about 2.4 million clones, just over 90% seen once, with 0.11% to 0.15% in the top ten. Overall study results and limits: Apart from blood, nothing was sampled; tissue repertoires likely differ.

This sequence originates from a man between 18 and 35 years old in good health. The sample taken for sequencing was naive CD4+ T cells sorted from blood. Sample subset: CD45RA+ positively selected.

The CDR3 here is CASSFGRRNSPLHF. The DNA for the CDR3 is TGTGCCAGCAGTTTTGGACGGAGGAATTCACCCCTCCACTTT. The rearrangement joins TRBV28 to TRBJ1-6, with D uncertain. Deletions cut 3 bases from V and 7 bases from J, with 10 bases between. CDR1 MDHEN and CDR2 SYDVKM come from the germline V gene. This CDR3 is built from 14 residues.